This T cell receptor (beta chain) was sequenced during a study of cytomegalovirus exposure and HLA in healthy donors. General observations from the study: Rates of TCR association differed by HLA locus in a later analysis, with DRB1 highest and HLA-C lowest. Later analysis reportedly placed an Asian-associated ancestry cluster below the roughly 680-donor mean in N-insertions. Later analysis identified several of the most significant clusters that appeared linked to common viral pathogens.

Concerning this clone: Its specificity is not known. Relative to the germline gene, one junction end is altered; a read error may explain this.

While unrecorded immune exposures were likely, the donors were nominally healthy when sampled. Primers: 60 Vbeta forward and 13 Jbeta reverse. TCRdb's table, derived via immunoSEQ multiplex PCR, lists solely in-frame clones and lacks some. This table has around 120,000 clones, roughly 80% appearing once. The sequenced material came from PBMCs. This clonotype was obtained from a woman between 40 and 50 years old in good health and CMV-seronegative.

The DNA for the CDR3 is TGTGCCAGTAGTCCCAGTCGGTCTGGGGCCAACGGCCTGACTTTC. This translates into CASSPSRSGANGLTF. V is TRBV19 and J is TRBJ2-6, with TRBD1 as a possible D gene (5 bases). Germline CDR1 is LNHDA and CDR2 is SQIVND (reference sequence). The CDR3 totals 15 residues.